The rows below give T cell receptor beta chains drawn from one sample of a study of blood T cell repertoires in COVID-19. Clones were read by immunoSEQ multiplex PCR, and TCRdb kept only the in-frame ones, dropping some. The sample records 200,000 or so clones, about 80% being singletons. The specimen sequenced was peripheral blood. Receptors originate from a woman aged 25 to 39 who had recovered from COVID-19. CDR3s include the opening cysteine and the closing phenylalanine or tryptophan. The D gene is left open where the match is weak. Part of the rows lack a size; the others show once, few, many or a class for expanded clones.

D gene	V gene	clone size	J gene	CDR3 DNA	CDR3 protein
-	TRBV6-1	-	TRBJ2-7	TGTGCCAGCAGTGAAAGTCACTTAGGGGAAGTCTACGAGCAGTACTTC	CASSESHLGEVYEQYF
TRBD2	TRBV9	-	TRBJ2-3	TGTGCCAGCAGCGTACATGAGCGGGAGGGGGCAGATACGCAGTATTTT	CASSVHEREGADTQYF
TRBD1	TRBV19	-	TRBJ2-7	TGTGCCAGTAGTACCCGCGCCTCCGGGACAGAAATGTACGAGCAGTACTTC	CASSTRASGTEMYEQYF
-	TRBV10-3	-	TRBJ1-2	TGTGCCATCAGTTTATATGGCTACACCTTC	CAISLYGYTF
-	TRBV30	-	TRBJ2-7	TGTGCCTGGAGTTGGACAGCGAGCTCCTACGAGCAGTACTTC	CAWSWTASSYEQYF
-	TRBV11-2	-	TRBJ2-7	TGTGCCAGCAGCTCAGGCCCGGGGTTGGGGAACGAGCAGTACTTC	CASSSGPGLGNEQYF
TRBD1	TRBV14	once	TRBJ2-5	TGTGCCAGCAGCCCCCGATTCGGGACAGAAGAGACCCAGTACTTC	CASSPRFGTEETQYF
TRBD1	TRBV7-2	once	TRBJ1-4	TGTGCCAGCAGTCGGGACAGGGGGGACGAAAAACTGTTTTTT	CASSRDRGDEKLFF
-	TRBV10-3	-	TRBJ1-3	TGTGCCATCACGGGGGTCTCTGGAAACACCATATATTTT	CAITGVSGNTIYF
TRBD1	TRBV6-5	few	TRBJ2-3	TGTGCCAGCAGACCGACAGGGGACAGCACAGATACGCAGTATTTT	CASRPTGDSTDTQYF
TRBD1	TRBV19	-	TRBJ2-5	TGTGCCAGCTCAAGAACAGGGGGCCGTCAAGAGACCCAGTACTTC	CASSRTGGRQETQYF
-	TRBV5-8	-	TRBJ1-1	TGTGCCAGCAGCTTGGGCACTGCTCGGACTGAAGCTTTCTTT	CASSLGTARTEAFF
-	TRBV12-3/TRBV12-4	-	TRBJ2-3	TGTGCCACCAATCATTTGCAGTATTTT	CATNHLQYF
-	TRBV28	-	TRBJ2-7	TGTGCCAGCTTCGGGACTTCCCCCTACGAGCAGTACTTC	CASFGTSPYEQYF
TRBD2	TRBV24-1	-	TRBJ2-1	TGTGCCACCAGTGGACTAGCGGGAGGCCACTCCTACAATGAGCAGTTCTTC	CATSGLAGGHSYNEQFF
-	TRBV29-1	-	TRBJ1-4	TGCAGCGTTGACGGAGGGGACGGAACTAATGAAAAACTGTTTTTT	CSVDGGDGTNEKLFF
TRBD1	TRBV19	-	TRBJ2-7	TGTGCCAGTAGTATCCGATCGACCGGGACAGGAGGGGAGCAGTACTTC	CASSIRSTGTGGEQYF
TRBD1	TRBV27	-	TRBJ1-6	TGTGCCAGCCATCAACAGGGGTATAATTCACCCCTCCACTTT	CASHQQGYNSPLHF
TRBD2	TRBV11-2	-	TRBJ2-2	TGTGCCAGCAGCTTACAAATCAGGGGTCTAGCGGGGAACACCGGGGAGCTGTTTTTT	CASSLQIRGLAGNTGELFF
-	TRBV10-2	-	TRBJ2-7	TGCGCCAGCAGTGAGTTCCTCTCCTACGAGCAGTACTTC	CASSEFLSYEQYF
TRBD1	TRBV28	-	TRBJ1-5	TGTGCCAGCAGCTTTTATGGCAGGGGACAGGGTCTTTATAGCAATCAGCCCCAGCATTTT	CASSFYGRGQGLYSNQPQHF
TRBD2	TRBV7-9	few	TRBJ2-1	TGTGCCAGCAGCTCGGGACTAGCGGGACCCGACTCCTACAATGAGCAGTTCTTC	CASSSGLAGPDSYNEQFF
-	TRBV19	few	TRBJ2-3	TGTGCCAGTAGTATTCGTAGGGGGGGGACAGATACGCAGTATTTT	CASSIRRGGTDTQYF
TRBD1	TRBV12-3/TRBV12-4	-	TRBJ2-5	TGTGCCAGCAGTTTAGGGACAGGGGAGACCCAGTACTTC	CASSLGTGETQYF
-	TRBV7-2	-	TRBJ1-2	TGTGCCAGCAGCTCCGGACAGAACTATGGCTACACCTTC	CASSSGQNYGYTF
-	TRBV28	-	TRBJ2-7	TGTGCCAGCAGCCTTCGGTACGAGCAGTACTTC	CASSLRYEQYF
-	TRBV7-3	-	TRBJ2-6	TGTGCCAGCAGCTCATACACCGCCGGGGCCAACGTCCTGACTTTC	CASSSYTAGANVLTF
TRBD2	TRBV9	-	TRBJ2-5	TGTGCCAGCAGCGTATCCGCGGGGGGCGAAGAGACCCAGTACTTC	CASSVSAGGEETQYF
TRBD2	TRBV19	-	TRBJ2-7	TGTGCCAGTAGTATCGAGAGGGGACTAGCGGGAGGAGAGCAGTACTTC	CASSIERGLAGGEQYF
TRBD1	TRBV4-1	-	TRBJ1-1	TGCGCCAGCAGCCAACGGACAGGGGGCCTCCAAAACACTGAAGCTTTCTTT	CASSQRTGGLQNTEAFF
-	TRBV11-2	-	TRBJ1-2	TGTGCCAGCAGCTTAAGCCGGCAGGGGTCCCCCTATGGCTACACCTTC	CASSLSRQGSPYGYTF
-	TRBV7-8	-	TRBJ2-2	TGTGCCAGCAGTCCTCGGACTTCGAACACCGGGGAGCTGTTTTTT	CASSPRTSNTGELFF
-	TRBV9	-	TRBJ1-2	TGTGCCAGCAGCCCCCACGACGTGTACCAGGGTGGCTACACCTTC	CASSPHDVYQGGYTF
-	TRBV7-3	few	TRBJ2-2	TGTGCCAGCAGCTTATTGGCGGGAAGCACCGGGGAGCTGTTTTTT	CASSLLAGSTGELFF
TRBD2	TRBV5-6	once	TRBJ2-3	TGTGCCAGCAGCGAAAATAGCGGGGAGCAGTATTTT	CASSENSGEQYF
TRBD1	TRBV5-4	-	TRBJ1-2	TGTGCCAGCAGCCCGGACAGGGACTATGGCTACACCTTC	CASSPDRDYGYTF
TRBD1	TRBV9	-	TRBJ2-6	TGTGCCAGCAGCGTAGGAGGGGGCCCCATCTCTGGGGCCAACGTCCTGACTTTC	CASSVGGGPISGANVLTF
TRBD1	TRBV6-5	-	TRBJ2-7	TGTGCCAGCAGTTATGGACAGGGGGCTTACGAGCAGTACTTC	CASSYGQGAYEQYF
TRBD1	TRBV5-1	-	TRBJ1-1	TGCGCCAGCAGCTTGAGTCCAGGGGGGTCTAACACTGAAGCTTTCTTT	CASSLSPGGSNTEAFF
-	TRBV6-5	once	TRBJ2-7	TGTGCCAGCAGTTACTCCCTGGACAGCTACGAGCAGTACTTC	CASSYSLDSYEQYF
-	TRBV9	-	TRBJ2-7	TGTGCCAGCAGCGTAGGGTACCAGTACGAGCAGTACTTC	CASSVGYQYEQYF
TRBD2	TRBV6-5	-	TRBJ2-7	TGTGCCAGCAGGGACGGAGCGGGAGCTAGAAACGAGCAGTACTTC	CASRDGAGARNEQYF
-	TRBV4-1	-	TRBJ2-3	TGCGCCAGCAGCCAAGGACAACTTTCCACAGATACGCAGTATTTT	CASSQGQLSTDTQYF
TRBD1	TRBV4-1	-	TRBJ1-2	TGCGCCAGCAGCTTACAGGGGTTATATGGCTACACCTTC	CASSLQGLYGYTF
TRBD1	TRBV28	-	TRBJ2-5	TGTGCCAGCACTCGACCGGGACAGCAAGAGACCCAGTACTTC	CASTRPGQQETQYF